Each of the 25 T cell receptor beta chains below was sequenced from the same sample in a study of blood T cell repertoires in COVID-19. Generated by immunoSEQ multiplex PCR, the TCRdb table keeps only in-frame clones and is missing some. The profile shows about 180,000 clones, about 88% of them singletons. What was sequenced was PBMCs or T cells enriched from blood (not recorded which). The receptors originated from a woman aged 18 to 35 who had recovered from COVID-19.

The chain has TRBV5-5 and TRBJ1-1; TRBD1 matches at 7 bases. The germline gives CDR1 SGHKS, CDR2 YYEKEE (reference sequence). The V and J ends lost 4 bases and 3 bases, in that order; junction bases with no gene match: 9. The CDR3 sequence is 15 residues long. DNA for the CDR3: TGTGCCAGCAGCCCGTGGAGGGGGCGTGACACTGAAGCTTTCTTT. It encodes CASSPWRGRDTEAFF.

The chain combines TRBV12-3 or TRBV12-4 with TRBJ1-2, with a weak D call TRBD1 (6 bases). This CDR3 spans 13 amino acids. Trimming cost V 3 bases and J 7 bases, with 12 bases left between them. CDR3 protein: CASSFLTGSGYTF. DNA of the CDR3: TGTGCCAGCAGTTTCCTTACAGGGAGTGGCTACACCTTC.

The gene calls are TRBV7-2 and TRBJ1-1, with D tentatively TRBD1 (5 bases). The germline gives CDR1 SGHTA, CDR2 FQGNSA. The CDR3 spans 17 residues. V lost 0 bases to trimming and J lost 0 bases, with 14 bases between them. The CDR3 bases are TGTGCCAGCAGCTTAGCGCTAGGGGCAGTTATGAACACTGAAGCTTTCTTT. Translation: CASSLALGAVMNTEAFF. The whole variable domain, remainder taken from reference TRBV7-2 and TRBJ1-1, is GAGVSQSPSNKVTEKGKDVELRCDPISGHTALYWYRQSLGQGLEFLIYFQGNSAPDKSGLPSDRFSAERTGGSVSTLTIQRTQQEDSAVYLCASSLALGAVMNTEAFFGQGTRLTVV.

V is TRBV7-6 and J is TRBJ2-5; perhaps TRBD1 as D (6 bases). The CDR3 length is 15 residues. V lost 3 bases and J lost 2, with 13 bases in between. Looked up from germline, CDR1 is SGHVS and CDR2 is FNYEAQ. In DNA form, the CDR3 reads TGTGCCAGCAGCTTCCAGGCAGGGGTTCAAGAGACCCAGTACTTC. Amino acids: CASSFQAGVQETQYF.

This chain uses TRBV7-8 with TRBJ1-1, with a weak D call TRBD1 (6 bases). This CDR3 spans 13 amino acids. CDR1 and CDR2 from the germline V gene are SGHVS and FQNEAQ. V lost 5 bases and J 6 bases, leaving 13 bases between the germline ends. The CDR3 is CASSLTGSPEAFF. Here the CDR3 DNA reads TGTGCCAGCAGCCTTACAGGGTCCCCTGAAGCTTTCTTT.

Comments on this clone: Other DNA sequences from this sample encode an identical CDR3 as well. The chain recombines TRBV28 with TRBJ1-1; D gene uncertain. Germline CDR1 MDHEN, CDR2 SYDVKM. The CDR3 is made up of 12 amino acids. Between the trimmed V and J ends, which lost 4 bases and 1 base, there was a span of 4 bases. CDR3 sequence reads: CASSSRNTEAFF. The CDR3 region has the DNA TGTGCCAGCAGTTCGAGGAACACTGAAGCTTTCTTT.

CDR3 in amino acids: CASSYSTGGGSPLHF. CDR3 DNA: TGTGCCAGCAGTTACTCGACAGGTGGGGGTTCACCCCTCCACTTT. V gene TRBV6-5 combines with J gene TRBJ1-6; possibly TRBD1 for D (6 bases). Per the germline V gene, CDR1 is MNHEY and CDR2 is SVGAGI. Between the trimmed V and J ends, which lost 0 bases and 9 bases, there was a span of 12 bases. This CDR3 contains 15 residues.

This clone showed up just once. The chain has TRBV5-1 and TRBJ2-1, with a weak D call TRBD1 (5 bases). V was trimmed by 4 bases and J by 0 bases, leaving 11 bases between them. In germline, CDR1 is SGHRS, CDR2 YFSETQ. The CDR3 contains 15 residues. CDR3 nucleotide sequence: TGCGCCAGCAGCATCGCCCAGGGCTCCTACAATGAGCAGTTCTTC. Amino acid sequence: CASSIAQGSYNEQFF.

The chain is built from TRBV4-1 and TRBJ1-6; no clear D gene. From germline, CDR1 is MGHRA and CDR2 YSYEKL. There are 15 residues in the CDR3. Trimming cost V 1 base and J 8 bases, with 12 bases left between them. DNA for the CDR3: TGCGCCAGCAGCCAAGTGGTTGTGGCTGATTCACCCCTCCACTTT. Protein: CASSQVVVADSPLHF.

CDR3 sequence reads: CASKGPQGLSKETQYF. As DNA, the CDR3 is TGCGCCAGCAAGGGGCCACAGGGCCTATCTAAAGAGACCCAGTACTTC. This chain joins TRBV5-1 and TRBJ2-5; D is perhaps TRBD1 (6 bases). This CDR3 has 16 residues. Trimming pared 6 bases from V and 3 bases from J, leaving 21 bases between. From germline, CDR1 is SGHRS and CDR2 YFSETQ.

The chain has TRBV7-2 and TRBJ2-6, with 7 bases lining up with TRBD1. There are 18 residues in the CDR3. Germline V gives CDR1 SGHTA, CDR2 FQGNSA. The V gene end was trimmed by 1 base and the J gene end by 0 bases; junction bases not matched to a gene: 6. The CDR3 coding sequence is TGTGCCAGCAGCTTAGAAGGGACAGACAGCTCTGGGGCCAACGTCCTGACTTTC. Translating gives CASSLEGTDSSGANVLTF.

This clone was found once. The chain uses TRBV2 and TRBJ2-1; 16 bases align to TRBD2. This CDR3 spans 18 amino acids. Germline CDR1 is SNHLY and CDR2 is FYNNEI. V gave up 6 bases and J gave up 7 bases; unmatched junction bases: 12. The CDR3 DNA follows: TGTGCCAGCAGATCCGGGACTAGCGGGGGGGTTTCTCGGAATGAGCAGTTCTTC. Amino acids: CASRSGTSGGVSRNEQFF. The variable domain in full, completed from reference TRBV2 and TRBJ2-1, reads EPEVTQTPSHQVTQMGQEVILRCVPISNHLYFYWYRQILGQKVEFLVSFYNNEISEKSEIFDDQFSVERPDGSNFTLKIRSTKLEDSAMYFCASRSGTSGGVSRNEQFFGPGTRLTVL.

This clone was detected a few times. The DNA for the CDR3 is TGTGCCAGCAGCGACTCAGGACTAGCGGGGGTTTCTAATGAGCAGTTCTTC. Its translation: CASSDSGLAGVSNEQFF. The chain carries TRBV7-9 and TRBJ2-1, with TRBD2 identical over 13 bases. The CDR3 is made up of 17 amino acids. In germline, CDR1 is SEHNR, CDR2 FQNEAQ (reference sequence). V lost 5 bases to trimming and J lost 7 bases; unmatched junction nucleotides: 11.

J is TRBJ2-3 and V is TRBV24-1; no clear D gene. Germline CDR1 is KGHDR and CDR2 is SFDVKD. The length of the CDR3 is 15 residues. V dropped 9 bases and J dropped 3 bases, with 18 bases sitting between them. For the CDR3, the DNA is TGTGCCACCGGAGACGGAACCCCTGAAACAGATACGCAGTATTTT. Encoded protein: CATGDGTPETDTQYF.

The chain combines TRBV28 with TRBJ1-5; perhaps TRBD1 as D (5 bases). There are 11 residues in the CDR3. CDR1 and CDR2 (germline): MDHEN, SYDVKM. Trimming removed 11 bases from V and 6 bases from J, with 11 bases in between. CDR3 sequence reads: CAGGGTQPQHF. CDR3 bases: TGTGCCGGGGGGGGAACTCAGCCCCAGCATTTT. The full variable domain, its missing parts supplied by reference TRBV28 and TRBJ1-5, is DVKVTQSSRYLVKRTGEKVFLECVQDMDHENMFWYRQDPGLGLRLIYFSYDVKMKEKGDIPEGYSVSREKKERFSLILESASTNQTSMYLCAGGGTQPQHFGDGTRLSIL.

There are a few counts of this clone. The rearrangement uses TRBV28 and TRBJ2-2, with 7 positions matching TRBD2. Germline CDR1 reads MDHEN; CDR2 reads SYDVKM. This CDR3 has 13 amino acids. The trim removed 2 bases at V and 15 bases at J, leaving 9 bases unmatched. The CDR3 DNA reads TGTGCCAGCAGTTTAATAGGGGAGGGACTGGTGTTTTTT. As protein: CASSLIGEGLVFF.

This clone was observed a handful of times. The rearrangement joins TRBV18 to TRBJ2-5; TRBD2 is a possible D gene (6 bases). Trimming took 5 bases from V and 4 from J, leaving 8 bases between them. The germline CDR1 and CDR2 sequences are KGHSH and LQKENI. The CDR3 has 12 residues. This CDR3 reads CASSNGGETQYF. CDR3 bases: TGTGCCAGCTCAAACGGGGGAGAGACCCAGTACTTC.

The rearrangement joins TRBV7-8 to TRBJ2-1; 8 bases agree with TRBD2. The CDR3 spans 15 residues. J gave up 6 bases and V 6 bases, and 10 bases lay outside the gene matches. CDR1 is SGHVS and CDR2 is FQNEAQ in the germline V gene. CDR3 protein: CASRRSGRGVNEQFF. The DNA for the CDR3 is TGTGCCAGCAGGCGTAGCGGGCGGGGGGTCAATGAGCAGTTCTTC.

The rearrangement joins TRBV5-6 to TRBJ1-1; no firm D call. This CDR3 has 14 amino acids. The V gene's germline CDR1 is SGHDT and CDR2 YYEEEE. V lost 5 bases, J lost 4 bases, and 15 bases lay in between. In DNA, the CDR3 is TGTGCCAGCAGTTTCGGACGGGGAGTCACTGAAGCTTTCTTT. It yields the protein CASSFGRGVTEAFF.

The V call is TRBV7-2, the J call TRBJ2-1; 12 nucleotides match TRBD2. There are 16 residues in the CDR3. Germline-derived CDR1 and CDR2 are SGHTA and FQGNSA. Trimming took 5 bases from V and 4 from J; bases not matched to a gene: 6. The CDR3 protein is CASSEVLAGGYNEQFF. DNA for the CDR3: TGTGCCAGCAGCGAAGTACTAGCGGGGGGATACAATGAGCAGTTCTTC.

The chain employs TRBV3-1 (or the pseudogene TRBV3-2) and TRBJ2-3; maybe TRBD2 (6 bases). In germline, CDR1 is LGHDT, CDR2 YNNKEL (reference sequence). This CDR3 comprises 16 residues. Trimming took off 0 bases at V and 2 bases at J, with 12 bases between the two ends. The CDR3 region is CASSQDYGSPTDTQYF. CDR3 bases: TGTGCCAGCAGCCAAGATTACGGGAGTCCCACAGATACGCAGTATTTT.

The rearrangement uses TRBV29-1 and TRBJ1-1; weak D call: TRBD1 (5 bases). With 4 bases removed from V and 3 bases from J, the gap between germline ends came to 12 bases. In germline, CDR1 is SQVTM, CDR2 ANQGSEA. The CDR3 is 13 residues long. CDR3 bases: TGCAGCGTTGTCAGGGTCGATCACACTGAAGCTTTCTTT. Translating gives CSVVRVDHTEAFF. The variable domain in full, with the rest retrieved from reference TRBV29-1 and TRBJ1-1, is SAVISQKPSRDICQRGTSLTIQCQVDSQVTMMFWYRQQPGQSLTLIATANQGSEATYESGFVIDKFPISRPNLTFSTLTVSNMSPEDSSIYLCSVVRVDHTEAFFGQGTRLTVV.

The chain recombines TRBV5-1 with TRBJ2-1, with TRBD1 matching over 7 bases. The V and J ends lost 4 bases and 2 bases, in that order; junction bases with no gene match: 6. Germline V lookup: CDR1 SGHRS, CDR2 YFSETQ. CDR3 size: 15 residues. The CDR3, as DNA: TGCGCCAGCAGCGCACAGGGGTCGGCCTACAATGAGCAGTTCTTC. It codes for CASSAQGSAYNEQFF.

This chain connects TRBV19 to TRBJ1-1; D perhaps matches TRBD1 (5 bases). The germline gives CDR1 LNHDA, CDR2 SQIVND (reference sequence). CDR3 length: 13 amino acids. The V gene lost 7 bases and the J gene lost 4 bases, with 13 bases spanning the gap. CDR3 DNA sequence: TGTGCCAGTACCACGGACATATTCACTGAAGCTTTCTTT. Residues: CASTTDIFTEAFF.

The table lists this clone with a count of one. The chain employs TRBV28 and TRBJ1-5, with 12 nucleotides matching TRBD1. This CDR3 comprises 17 residues. The V segment lost 4 bases and the J segment 1 base; nucleotides outside the gene matches: 5. Germline lookup yields CDR1 MDHEN and CDR2 SYDVKM. Here the CDR3 DNA reads TGTGCCAGCAGTTCCGGGACAGGGGGCAAGAGCAATCAGCCCCAGCATTTT. Translating it yields CASSSGTGGKSNQPQHF.